This TCR beta chain derives from a study of T cells after yellow fever vaccination. TCRdb itself ran the 5' RACE reads through MiXCR, one entry per CDR3 protein. Altogether more than 95,000 distinct CDR3 sequences are present, roughly 10% being singletons, with the ten largest covering almost 40%. In this sample, this clonotype turned up many times. The sample in question was CD8+ T cells sorted from PBMCs, obtained on the day of the yellow fever booster vaccination. The clonotype was recovered from a man younger than 35 who received the YFV17D yellow fever vaccine.

CDR3 amino acids: CSAGHMNTGELFF. In DNA, the CDR3 is TGCAGCGCCGGACACATGAACACCGGGGAGCTGTTTTTT. The chain employs TRBV29-1 and TRBJ2-2; D is perhaps TRBD1 (5 bases). Germline V CDR1 and CDR2: SQVTM, ANQGSEA. V lost 7 bases to trimming and J lost 1 base, with 10 bases between them. The CDR3 is 13 amino acids.